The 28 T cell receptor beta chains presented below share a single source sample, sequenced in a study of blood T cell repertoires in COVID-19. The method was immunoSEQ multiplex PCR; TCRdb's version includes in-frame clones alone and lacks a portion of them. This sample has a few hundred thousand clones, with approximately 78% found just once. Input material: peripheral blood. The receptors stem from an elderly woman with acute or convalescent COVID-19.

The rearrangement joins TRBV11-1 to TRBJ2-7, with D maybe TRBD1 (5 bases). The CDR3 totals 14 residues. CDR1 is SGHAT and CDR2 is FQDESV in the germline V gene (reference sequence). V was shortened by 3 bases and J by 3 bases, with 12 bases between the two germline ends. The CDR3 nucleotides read TGTGCCAGCAGCTTGGACGGGCAGGGCTACGAGCAGTACTTC. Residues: CASSLDGQGYEQYF.

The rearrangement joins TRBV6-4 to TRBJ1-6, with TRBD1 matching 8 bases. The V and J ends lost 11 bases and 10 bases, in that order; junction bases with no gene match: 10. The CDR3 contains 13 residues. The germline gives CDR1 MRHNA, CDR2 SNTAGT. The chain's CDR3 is CAATRQGKSPLHF. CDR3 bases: TGTGCCGCCACACGACAGGGGAAATCACCCCTCCACTTT.

CDR3 residues: CASSLFLAGGAGELFF. DNA of the CDR3: TGTGCCAGCAGCTTATTCCTAGCGGGGGGCGCCGGGGAGCTGTTTTTT. This chain links TRBV7-2 with TRBJ2-2, with TRBD2 identical over 11 bases. The CDR3 extends over 16 amino acids. The V and J ends lost 2 bases and 6 bases, in that order; junction bases with no gene match: 5. From germline, CDR1 is SGHTA and CDR2 FQGNSA.

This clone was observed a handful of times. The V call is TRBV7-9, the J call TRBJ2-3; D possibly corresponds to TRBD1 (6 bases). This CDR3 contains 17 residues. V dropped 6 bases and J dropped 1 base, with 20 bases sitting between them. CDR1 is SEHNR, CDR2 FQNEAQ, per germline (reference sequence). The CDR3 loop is CASRYSIDSGGTDTQYF. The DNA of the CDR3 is TGTGCCAGCAGATATAGTATAGATTCAGGGGGCACAGATACGCAGTATTTT.

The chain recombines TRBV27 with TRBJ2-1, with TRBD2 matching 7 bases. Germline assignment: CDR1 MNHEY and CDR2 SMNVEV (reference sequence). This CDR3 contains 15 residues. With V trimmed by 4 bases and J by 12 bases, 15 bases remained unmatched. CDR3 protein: CASSSGTNGFGSQFF. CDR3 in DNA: TGTGCCAGCAGTTCCGGGACTAACGGGTTTGGCTCGCAGTTCTTC.

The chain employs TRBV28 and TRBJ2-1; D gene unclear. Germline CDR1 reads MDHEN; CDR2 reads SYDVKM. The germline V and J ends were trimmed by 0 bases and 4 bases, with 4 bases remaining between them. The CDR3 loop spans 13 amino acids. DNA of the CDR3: TGTGCCAGCAGTTTATGGTCGTACAATGAGCAGTTCTTC. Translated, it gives CASSLWSYNEQFF.

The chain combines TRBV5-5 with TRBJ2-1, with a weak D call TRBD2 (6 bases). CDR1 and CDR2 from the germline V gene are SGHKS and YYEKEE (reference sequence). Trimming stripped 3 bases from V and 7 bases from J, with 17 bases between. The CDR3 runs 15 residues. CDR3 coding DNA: TGTGCCAGCAGCTATCAACGGGGACTCCTAAATGAGCAGTTCTTC. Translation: CASSYQRGLLNEQFF.

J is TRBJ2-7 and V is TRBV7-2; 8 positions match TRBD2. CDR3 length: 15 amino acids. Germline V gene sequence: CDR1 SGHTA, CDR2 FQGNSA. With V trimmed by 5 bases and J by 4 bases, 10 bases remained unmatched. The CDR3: CASSPSLSGRYEQYF. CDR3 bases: TGTGCCAGCAGCCCCTCACTAAGCGGGAGATACGAGCAGTACTTC.

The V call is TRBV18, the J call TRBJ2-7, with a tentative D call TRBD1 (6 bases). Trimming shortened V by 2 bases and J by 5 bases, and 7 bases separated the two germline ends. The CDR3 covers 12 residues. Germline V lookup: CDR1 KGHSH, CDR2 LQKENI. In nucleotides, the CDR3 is TGTGCCAGCTCACCAAACAGGGACGAGCAGTACTTC. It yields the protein CASSPNRDEQYF.

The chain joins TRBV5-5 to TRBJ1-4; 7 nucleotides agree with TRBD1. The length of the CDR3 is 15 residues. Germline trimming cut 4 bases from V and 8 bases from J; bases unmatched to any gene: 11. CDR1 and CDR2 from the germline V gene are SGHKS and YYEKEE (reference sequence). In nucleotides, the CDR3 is TGTGCCAGCAGCCGCGACGAGGGGGCCCGAGAAAAACTGTTTTTT. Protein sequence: CASSRDEGAREKLFF.

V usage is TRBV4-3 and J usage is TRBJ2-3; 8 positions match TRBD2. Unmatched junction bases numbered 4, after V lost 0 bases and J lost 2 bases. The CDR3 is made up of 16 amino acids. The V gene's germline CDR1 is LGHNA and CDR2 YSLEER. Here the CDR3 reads CASSQEERGNTDTQYF. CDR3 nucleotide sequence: TGCGCCAGCAGCCAAGAGGAGCGGGGGAACACAGATACGCAGTATTTT.

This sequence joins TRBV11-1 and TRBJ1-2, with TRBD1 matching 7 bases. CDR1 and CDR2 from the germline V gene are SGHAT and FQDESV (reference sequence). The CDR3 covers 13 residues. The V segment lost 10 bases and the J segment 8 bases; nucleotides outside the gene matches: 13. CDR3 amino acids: CATSEGQGDGYTF. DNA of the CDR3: TGTGCCACCTCGGAGGGGCAGGGGGACGGCTACACCTTC.

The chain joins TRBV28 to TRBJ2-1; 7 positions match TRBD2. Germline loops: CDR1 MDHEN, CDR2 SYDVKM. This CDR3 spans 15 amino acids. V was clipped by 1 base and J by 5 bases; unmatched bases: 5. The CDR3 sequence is CASSLFGGSDNEQFF. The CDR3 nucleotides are TGTGCCAGCAGTTTATTCGGCGGGAGCGACAATGAGCAGTTCTTC.

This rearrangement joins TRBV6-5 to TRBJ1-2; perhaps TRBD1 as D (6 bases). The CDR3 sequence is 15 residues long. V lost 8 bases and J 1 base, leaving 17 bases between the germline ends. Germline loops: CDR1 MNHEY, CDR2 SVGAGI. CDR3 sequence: CASLSAGAHNYGYTF. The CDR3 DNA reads TGTGCCAGCCTCTCCGCGGGGGCCCATAACTATGGCTACACCTTC.

DNA for the CDR3: TGTGCCAGTAGTCCAGAGGCGGACACTGAAGCTTTCTTT. It translates to CASSPEADTEAFF. The V call is TRBV19, the J call TRBJ1-1; the D is unclear. This CDR3 spans 13 amino acids. Trimming took off 5 bases at V and 3 bases at J, with 10 bases between the two ends. Germline loops: CDR1 LNHDA, CDR2 SQIVND (reference sequence).

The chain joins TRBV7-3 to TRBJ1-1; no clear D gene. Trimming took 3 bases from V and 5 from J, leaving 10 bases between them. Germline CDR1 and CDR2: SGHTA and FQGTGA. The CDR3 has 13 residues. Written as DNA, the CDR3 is TGTGCCAGCAGCTTCCAACCCGAGACTGAAGCTTTCTTT. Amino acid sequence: CASSFQPETEAFF. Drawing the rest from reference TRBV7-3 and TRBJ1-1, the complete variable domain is GAGVSQTPSNKVTEKGKYVELRCDPISGHTALYWYRQSLGQGPEFLIYFQGTGAADDSGLPNDRFFAVRPEGSVSTLKIQRTERGDSAVYLCASSFQPETEAFFGQGTRLTVV.

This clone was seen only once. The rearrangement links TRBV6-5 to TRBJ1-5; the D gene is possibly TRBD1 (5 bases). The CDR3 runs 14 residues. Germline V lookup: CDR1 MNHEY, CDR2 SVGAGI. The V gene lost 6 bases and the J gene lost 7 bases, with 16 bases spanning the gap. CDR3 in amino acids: CASRAGDSRQPQHF. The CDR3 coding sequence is TGTGCCAGCAGGGCGGGGGACTCAAGACAGCCCCAGCATTTT.

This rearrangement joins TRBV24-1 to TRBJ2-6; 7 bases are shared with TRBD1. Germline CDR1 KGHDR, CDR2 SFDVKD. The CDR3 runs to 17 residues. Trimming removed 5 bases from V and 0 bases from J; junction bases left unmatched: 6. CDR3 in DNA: TGTGCCACCAGTGGCTTTAGACAGGGCTCTGGGGCCAACGTCCTGACTTTC. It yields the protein CATSGFRQGSGANVLTF.

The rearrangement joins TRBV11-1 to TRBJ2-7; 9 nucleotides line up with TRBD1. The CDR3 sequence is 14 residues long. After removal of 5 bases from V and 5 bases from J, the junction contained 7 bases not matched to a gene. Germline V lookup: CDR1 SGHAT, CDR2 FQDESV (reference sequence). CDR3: CASSPRTGEDEQYF. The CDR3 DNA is TGTGCCAGCAGCCCCAGGACAGGGGAGGACGAGCAGTACTTC.

CDR3 coding DNA: TGTGCCAGCACCGCGGGGTACAATGAGCAGTTCTTC. Its translation: CASTAGYNEQFF. The rearrangement joins TRBV3-1 (or the pseudogene TRBV3-2) to TRBJ2-1; D possibly corresponds to TRBD2 (6 bases). V lost 7 bases and J lost 4, with 8 bases in between. CDR1 is LGHDT and CDR2 is YNNKEL in the germline V gene (reference sequence). The CDR3 is made up of 12 amino acids.

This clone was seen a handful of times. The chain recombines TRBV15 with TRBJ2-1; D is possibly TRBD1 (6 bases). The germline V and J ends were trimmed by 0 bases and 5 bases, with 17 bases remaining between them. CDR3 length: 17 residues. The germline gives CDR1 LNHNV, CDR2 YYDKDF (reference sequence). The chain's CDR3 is CATSREEGDHGDNEQFF. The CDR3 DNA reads TGTGCCACCAGCAGAGAAGAGGGGGACCACGGCGACAATGAGCAGTTCTTC.

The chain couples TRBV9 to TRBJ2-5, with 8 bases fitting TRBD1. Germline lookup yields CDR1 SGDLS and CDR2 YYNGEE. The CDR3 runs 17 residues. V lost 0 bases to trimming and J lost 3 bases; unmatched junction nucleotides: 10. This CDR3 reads CASSVVAQGAVEETQYF. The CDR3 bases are TGTGCCAGCAGCGTAGTTGCCCAGGGGGCTGTGGAAGAGACCCAGTACTTC.

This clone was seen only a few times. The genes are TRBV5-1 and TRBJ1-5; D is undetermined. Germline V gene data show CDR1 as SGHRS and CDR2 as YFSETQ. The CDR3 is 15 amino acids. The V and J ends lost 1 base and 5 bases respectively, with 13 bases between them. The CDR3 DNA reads TGCGCCAGCAGCTTGCGTGGGAGTCTTGATCAGCCCCAGCATTTT. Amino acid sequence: CASSLRGSLDQPQHF.

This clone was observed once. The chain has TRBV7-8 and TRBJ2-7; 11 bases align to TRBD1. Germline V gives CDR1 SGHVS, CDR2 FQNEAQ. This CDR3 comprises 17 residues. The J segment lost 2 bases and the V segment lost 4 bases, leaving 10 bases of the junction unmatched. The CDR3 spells CASSYRTGGPAAYEQYF. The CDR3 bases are TGTGCCAGCAGCTATCGGACAGGGGGCCCCGCGGCCTACGAGCAGTACTTC.

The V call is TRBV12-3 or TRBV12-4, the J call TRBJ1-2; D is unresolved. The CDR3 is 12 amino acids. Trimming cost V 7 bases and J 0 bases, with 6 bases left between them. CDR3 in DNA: TGTGCCAGCACCACTACTAACTATGGCTACACCTTC. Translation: CASTTTNYGYTF.

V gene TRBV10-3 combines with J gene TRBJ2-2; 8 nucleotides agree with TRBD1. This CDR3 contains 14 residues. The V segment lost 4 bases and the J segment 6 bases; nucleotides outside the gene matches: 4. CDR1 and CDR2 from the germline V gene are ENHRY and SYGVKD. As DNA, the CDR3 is TGTGCCATCAGTGGACAGGGGAGTGCCGGGGAGCTGTTTTTT. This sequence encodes CAISGQGSAGELFF.

CDR3 sequence (DNA): TGTGCCAGCAGGAGGGACAGGGGACCATACGAGCAGTACTTC. This gives the protein CASRRDRGPYEQYF. V gene TRBV7-8 combines with J gene TRBJ2-7, with TRBD1 matching 10 bases. Germline V gene lookup returns CDR1 SGHVS and CDR2 FQNEAQ. This CDR3 is built from 14 residues. J lost 4 bases, V lost 6 bases, and 6 bases had no gene match.

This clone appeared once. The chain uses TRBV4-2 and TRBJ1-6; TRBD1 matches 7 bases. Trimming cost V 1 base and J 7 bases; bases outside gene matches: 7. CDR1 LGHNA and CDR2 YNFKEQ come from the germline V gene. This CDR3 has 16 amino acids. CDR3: CASSQGAWTGNSPLHF. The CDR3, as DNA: TGTGCCAGCAGCCAAGGAGCTTGGACAGGAAATTCACCCCTCCACTTT.